These 27 T cell receptor beta chains originate from one sample sequenced in a study of blood T cell repertoires in COVID-19. Measured with immunoSEQ multiplex PCR; TCRdb has only the in-frame clones, and not every one. The data contain some 350,000 clones, about 89% of them singletons. Sequencing input: peripheral blood. The receptors were sampled from a woman between 25 and 40 years old with COVID-19, enrolled during active disease.

The chain joins TRBV7-9 to TRBJ2-5; TRBD2 agrees at 7 bases. V shed 5 bases, J shed 5 bases, and the junction held 8 bases outside the gene matches. This CDR3 has 14 amino acids. Germline CDR1 is SEHNR and CDR2 is FQNEAQ (reference sequence). This CDR3 reads CASSLGLAEETQYF. The DNA of the CDR3 is TGTGCCAGCAGCCTAGGGCTAGCGGAGGAGACCCAGTACTTC.

The rearrangement links TRBV10-1 to TRBJ1-4; 10 bases are shared with TRBD1. Germline CDR1 and CDR2: WNHNN and SYGVQD (reference sequence). This CDR3 has 15 amino acids. V shed 5 bases, J shed 5 bases, and the junction held 5 bases outside the gene matches. The CDR3 loop reads CASSPGTGENEKLFF. The CDR3 DNA sequence: TGCGCCAGCAGTCCCGGGACAGGGGAAAATGAAAAACTGTTTTTT.

The chain links TRBV7-4 to TRBJ1-1; D perhaps matches TRBD1 (5 bases). Germline CDR1 and CDR2: SGHVT and SQSDAQ. CDR3 length: 16 residues. The ends were cut back, 4 bases at V and 3 bases at J, with 18 bases in the middle. The CDR3 DNA sequence: TGTGCCAGCAGCTCCGGGGGAGGACCCTGGGACACTGAAGCTTTCTTT. Translation gives CASSSGGGPWDTEAFF.

This chain uses TRBV24-1 with TRBJ2-1, with D perhaps matching TRBD1 (8 bases). The V gene lost 7 bases and the J gene lost 4 bases, with 19 bases spanning the gap. The CDR3 covers 16 residues. CDR1 is KGHDR and CDR2 is SFDVKD in the germline V gene. The CDR3, as DNA: TGTGCCACCAGCCAACGGACAGGGAGGGGGTACAATGAGCAGTTCTTC. This gives the protein CATSQRTGRGYNEQFF.

About this clone: The same CDR3 also results from other DNA sequences found in this sample. The rearrangement joins TRBV25-1 to TRBJ2-7; TRBD1 matches at 9 bases. The germline gives CDR1 MGHDK, CDR2 SYGVNS. The CDR3 sequence is 16 residues long. The V segment lost 3 bases and the J segment 0 bases; nucleotides outside the gene matches: 6. In nucleotides, the CDR3 is TGTGCCAGCAGTGACAGGGGACAGGGACCCTCCTACGAGCAGTACTTC. Translating gives CASSDRGQGPSYEQYF.

This chain links TRBV9 with TRBJ2-1; D is perhaps TRBD1 (5 bases). There are 14 residues in the CDR3. Trimming removed 4 bases at V and 9 bases at J, with 17 bases between. Germline values: CDR1 SGDLS, CDR2 YYNGEE. The CDR3 nucleotides read TGTGCCAGCAGCCCATCCGGGCCTCAGGGTGAGCAGTTCTTC. Protein product: CASSPSGPQGEQFF.

This clone was observed a single time. V is TRBV6-2 or TRBV6-3 and J is TRBJ1-2; 9 bases fit TRBD1. The CDR3 runs to 16 residues. The V gene end was trimmed by 2 bases and the J gene end by 3 bases; junction bases not matched to a gene: 7. Germline CDR1 and CDR2: MNHEY and SVGEGT. This chain's CDR3 is CASSYTGTGPYYGYTF. The CDR3 coding sequence is TGTGCCAGCAGTTACACCGGGACAGGGCCGTACTATGGCTACACCTTC.

This clone was recorded once. Different DNA sequences within this sample yield the same CDR3. The rearrangement uses TRBV20-1 and TRBJ2-5; D unclear. Germline V gene sequence: CDR1 DFQATT, CDR2 SNEGSKA (reference sequence). The CDR3 is 11 amino acids. Trimming stripped 6 bases from V and 0 bases from J, with 5 bases between. In DNA form, the CDR3 reads TGCAGTGCCCCCTACCAAGAGACCCAGTACTTC. Translated: CSAPYQETQYF.

V usage is TRBV29-1 and J usage is TRBJ1-1; a weak D match, TRBD1 (5 bases). The CDR3 length is 15 residues. The ends were cut back, 3 bases at V and 3 bases at J, with 17 bases in the middle. Germline V CDR1 and CDR2: SQVTM, ANQGSEA. CDR3 amino acids: CSVDTDGWGDTEAFF. The DNA for the CDR3 is TGCAGCGTTGATACAGACGGGTGGGGGGACACTGAAGCTTTCTTT. The full variable domain, in which reference TRBV29-1 and TRBJ1-1 provide the parts outside the CDR3, is SAVISQKPSRDICQRGTSLTIQCQVDSQVTMMFWYRQQPGQSLTLIATANQGSEATYESGFVIDKFPISRPNLTFSTLTVSNMSPEDSSIYLCSVDTDGWGDTEAFFGQGTRLTVV.

The chain links TRBV7-8 to TRBJ2-1; possible D gene TRBD2, 6 bases. The CDR3 runs to 17 residues. Trimming pared 5 bases from V and 2 bases from J, leaving 19 bases between. Germline loops: CDR1 SGHVS, CDR2 FQNEAQ. CDR3: CASSPGRAGRPYNEQFF. CDR3 coding DNA: TGTGCCAGCAGCCCGGGCCGGGCGGGGCGTCCCTACAATGAGCAGTTCTTC.

V and J are TRBV10-2 and TRBJ2-2, with a tentative D call TRBD2 (6 bases). In germline, CDR1 is WSHSY, CDR2 SAAADI. Trimming took off 4 bases at V and 4 bases at J, with 13 bases between the two ends. The CDR3 runs to 15 residues. In DNA form, the CDR3 reads TGCGCCAGCAGTGCCCTCTCAGCGGGCACCGGGGAGCTGTTTTTT. As protein: CASSALSAGTGELFF.

The rearrangement joins TRBV7-2 to TRBJ2-3; D gene uncertain. Germline assignment: CDR1 SGHTA and CDR2 FQGNSA. Trimming left V 0 bases short and J 2 bases short, with 6 bases between. This CDR3 region has 14 residues. The CDR3 nucleotides read TGTGCCAGCAGCTTAGCCAGGAACACAGATACGCAGTATTTT. Amino acid sequence: CASSLARNTDTQYF.

This clone was observed a single time. V and J are TRBV6-5 and TRBJ2-3, with D perhaps TRBD2 (5 bases). In germline, CDR1 is MNHEY, CDR2 SVGAGI. V was cut by 6 bases and J by 7 bases, with 17 bases left in between. The CDR3 consists of 14 residues. CDR3 protein: CASSPSRGSNTQYF. DNA of the CDR3: TGTGCCAGCAGCCCATCTCGCGGGTCCAATACGCAGTATTTT.

This sequence joins TRBV30 and TRBJ1-1; TRBD1 agrees at 7 bases. Germline V gene lookup returns CDR1 GTSNPN and CDR2 SVGIG (reference sequence). This CDR3 is 15 amino acids long. V shed 3 bases, J shed 1 base, and the junction held 8 bases outside the gene matches. This chain's CDR3 is CAWSVPGTANTEAFF. The CDR3 DNA reads as TGTGCCTGGAGCGTTCCCGGGACAGCGAACACTGAAGCTTTCTTT.

The rearrangement links TRBV7-9 to TRBJ1-1, with 8 bases lining up with TRBD1. Germline V lookup: CDR1 SEHNR, CDR2 FQNEAQ (reference sequence). The CDR3 is 12 residues long. V dropped 5 bases and J dropped 8; count of bases not matched to a gene: 4. The CDR3 loop reads CASSRQGAEAFF. In nucleotides, the CDR3 is TGTGCCAGCAGCCGCCAGGGGGCAGAAGCTTTCTTT. Supplemented by reference TRBV7-9 and TRBJ1-1, the full variable domain reads DTGVSQNPRHKITKRGQNVTFRCDPISEHNRLYWYRQTLGQGPEFLTYFQNEAQLEKSRLLSDRFSAERPKGSFSTLEIQRTEQGDSAMYLCASSRQGAEAFFGQGTRLTVV.

The chain carries TRBV7-2 and TRBJ1-1; a possible D gene is TRBD1 (6 bases). This CDR3 comprises 13 residues. The germline gives CDR1 SGHTA, CDR2 FQGNSA. V lost 5 bases and J lost 5, with 12 bases in between. The CDR3 DNA sequence: TGTGCCAGCAGCGAATCCAGGGGAACTGAAGCTTTCTTT. It is translated as CASSESRGTEAFF.

The rearrangement links TRBV7-2 to TRBJ2-5; 9 bases map to TRBD2. There are 18 residues in the CDR3. Germline V gene lookup returns CDR1 SGHTA and CDR2 FQGNSA. Germline trimming cut 7 bases from V and 1 base from J; bases unmatched to any gene: 16. CDR3 sequence: CASNQGTRLAAIQETQYF. DNA of the CDR3: TGTGCCAGCAACCAAGGAACCCGACTAGCGGCTATCCAAGAGACCCAGTACTTC.

The genes are TRBV15 and TRBJ2-2; D unresolved. CDR3 size: 13 residues. Germline assignment: CDR1 LNHNV and CDR2 YYDKDF (reference sequence). V lost 3 bases, J lost 7 bases, and 9 bases lay in between. CDR3 in DNA: TGTGCCACCAGCAGTTCTATAGTCGGGGAGCTGTTTTTT. Translating gives CATSSSIVGELFF.

The chain uses TRBV21-1 and TRBJ2-7; the table's D call of TRBD1 was not tested on the DNA. TRBV21-1 constitutes a pseudogene. This CDR3 has 13 residues. The DNA of the CDR3 is TGTGCCAGCAGCACTACAGGGGGCTACGAGCAGTACGTC. Protein: CASSTTGGYEQYV.

There are a few counts of this clone. CDR3 DNA sequence: TGTGCCAGCAGTCCCCGGGAGGGTGGTTACGAGCAGTACTTC. The encoded protein is CASSPREGGYEQYF. This sequence joins TRBV6-5 and TRBJ2-7; TRBD2 aligns across 8 bases. The germline V gene has CDR1 MNHEY and CDR2 SVGAGI. Losses at the gene ends were 5 bases for V and 4 bases for J; bases not matched to a gene: 7. The CDR3 runs 14 residues.

V usage is TRBV14 and J usage is TRBJ2-5, with a weak D call TRBD1 (5 bases). CDR3 size: 15 residues. Germline CDR1 reads SGHDN; CDR2 reads FVKESK. The V gene lost 4 bases and the J gene lost 5 bases, with 17 bases spanning the gap. CDR3 protein: CASSLDTGVRETQYF. The CDR3 DNA reads as TGTGCCAGCAGCCTGGACACCGGAGTAAGGGAGACCCAGTACTTC.

This clone has only one observation. This sequence joins TRBV27 and TRBJ2-4; 7 nucleotides line up with TRBD1. The CDR3 is 13 residues long. CDR1 and CDR2 (germline): MNHEY, SMNVEV (reference sequence). V trimming: 4 bases; J trimming: 16 bases; junction bases outside the gene matches: 13. The CDR3 DNA reads TGTGCCAGCAGTTCGGCCGGGACAGAGTTTTTATACTTC. Translated, it gives CASSSAGTEFLYF.

The chain links TRBV6-2 or TRBV6-3 to TRBJ2-5; D possibly corresponds to TRBD2 (5 bases). The ends were cut back, 2 bases at V and 2 bases at J, with 21 bases in the middle. Germline loops: CDR1 MNHEY, CDR2 SVGEGT. This CDR3 region has 18 residues. CDR3 region: CASSYPSVSGTKQETQYF. CDR3 in DNA: TGTGCCAGCAGTTACCCGTCGGTAAGCGGTACTAAACAAGAGACCCAGTACTTC.

The chain is built from TRBV5-1 and TRBJ2-2, with 7 bases identical to TRBD2. The CDR3 extends over 15 amino acids. From germline, CDR1 is SGHRS and CDR2 YFSETQ. The J segment lost 1 base and the V segment lost 5 bases, leaving 5 bases of the junction unmatched. The chain's CDR3 is CASRLLAENTGELFF. For the CDR3, the DNA is TGCGCCAGCAGGCTTCTAGCGGAGAACACCGGGGAGCTGTTTTTT.

V is TRBV19 and J is TRBJ1-1; 12 bases are a match to TRBD1. The ends lost 5 bases at V and 7 bases at J; junction bases unmatched: 8. Germline lookup yields CDR1 LNHDA and CDR2 SQIVND (reference sequence). This CDR3 is built from 15 residues. The CDR3 reads CASSPEGQGAVEAFF. Written as DNA, the CDR3 is TGTGCCAGTAGTCCCGAGGGACAGGGGGCTGTTGAAGCTTTCTTT.

The chain employs TRBV5-1 and TRBJ2-7, with TRBD1 matching over 9 bases. With 4 bases clipped from V and 4 bases from J, the junction kept 9 bases outside the gene matches. Per germline, CDR1 SGHRS and CDR2 YFSETQ. The CDR3 runs to 15 residues. As DNA, the CDR3 is TGCGCCAGCAGCCCGCAGACAGGGGGAACGTACGAGCAGTACTTC. This gives the protein CASSPQTGGTYEQYF.

V usage is TRBV28 and J usage is TRBJ1-5, with D possibly TRBD1 on 5 matching bases. V lost 6 bases and J 5 bases, leaving 20 bases between the germline ends. Per the germline V gene, CDR1 is MDHEN and CDR2 is SYDVKM. This CDR3 contains 16 residues. The CDR3 region is CASSSGRGLSDQPQHF. DNA for the CDR3: TGTGCCAGCAGCTCCGGACGGGGACTTTCCGATCAGCCCCAGCATTTT.